This TCR beta chain was obtained from a study of shared clonotypes between healthy human individuals (dated by TCRdb to 2018 to 2021). About the investigation overall: The cohort comprised a couple of women and a few men aged 18 to 49 years. For each donor, CD4 naive and CD4 memory were each given three plates, CD8 naive was given two plates, and CD8 memory was given one plate. To increase sequencing depth and limit assay-specific biases, TCR repertoire library preparation and sequencing were carried out by different laboratories using diverse techniques. Leukapheresis yielded between about 0.9 and 9.5 billion PBMCs per donor. To estimate repertoire size and how much clonotypes are shared between individuals, the study performed deep sequencing of blood TCR repertoires from a handful of healthy adults.

A word on this clone: This receptor's antigen is unknown. The input lacks base qualities; no much larger clone sits a single base away.

TCR CDR3 regions were amplified from genomic DNA by multiplex PCR using the deep immunoSEQ assay. For each cell subset, the extracted genomic DNA was distributed evenly across all wells of several immunoSEQ 96-well plates, and each plate served as one replicate. For sorted subsets, each replicate PCR was loaded with roughly 200 ng genomic DNA, equivalent to about 33,000 T cell genomes. The purified libraries were quantified using a Qubit 3.0 fluorometer, sized with a Bioanalyzer 2100, and then quantified again using the KAPA Library Quantification kit. A separate single-read 150-cycle Illumina NextSeq 550 flow cell was used to sequence each immunoSEQ 96-well plate. In the original analysis: Because only junctional sequences without quality scores were contained in the immunoSEQ output, filtering matching that applied to full-length reads could not be performed. Sequences were annotated with PyIR, a Python wrapper for IgBLAST v1.9, and V/J genes and CDR3 were assigned using IMGT germline references. Any read was removed if the V/J assignment was weak (E-value above 1e-6), the CDR3 was missing, or the read contained stop codons, out-of-frame junctions, or ambiguous translated residues. V3J clonotypes were defined by identical inferred V gene, J gene, and CDR3 amino acid sequence. The percentage overlap between two repertoires was calculated by dividing the number of shared unique clonotypes by the size of the smaller repertoire. RTK rarefaction, the Chao1 estimator, and Recon v2.1 estimates of unobserved clonotypes were used to assess repertoire richness. OLGA was used to compute generation probabilities for all TCRbeta clonotypes that the gDNA method yielded from a handful of donors. TCRdb stores this immuneACCESS table with in-frame sequences only. Part of the clones is absent; in the studies checked, under half of the shortfall reflects unresolved V genes, and no reason is known for the rest. Clonal size and the V and J genes are those of that table, whereas D and trimming came from the DNA. Within this sample are more than 1,200,000 clones, with about 98.5% of them counted one time only. Together, the top ten hold roughly 0.36% of the sample.

The donors were healthy, HIV-negative adults who had no recently reported acute infections or vaccinations. Only Caucasian adults living in Nashville, Tennessee, USA were represented among the donors. CD4+ T cells were enriched by magnetic negative selection; naive cells were then positively selected on CD45RA, and the negative fraction formed the memory subset. After blood collection by leukapheresis, PBMCs were isolated using Ficoll-Histopaque density gradient centrifugation and then cryopreserved in the vapor phase of liquid nitrogen. Analytical flow cytometry was used to check the purity and quantity of every magnetically sorted T cell population. Each sorted fraction had its genomic DNA isolated and then quantified by UV absorbance on a Nanodrop 2000c. General findings and caveats noted by the study authors: Estimated clonotype richness was generally larger for naive than for memory subsets. When several donors were compared, the shared fraction of clonotypes was about 5.4% for naive CD4, roughly 3.4% for naive CD8, about 2.5% for memory CD4, and 0.35% to 0.5% for memory CD8. Pairwise subsampling indicated that sequencing depth was expected to affect the degree of clonotype sharing among donors. Rarefaction of sorted-subset datasets indicated incomplete sequencing despite the large sequencing depth. Only blood was sampled, and tissue TCR repertoires likely differ from those in blood. The small number of donors limited the genetic and exposure-history diversity represented. Compared with non-shared clonotypes, the clonotypes found in all four sorted-subset donors had higher generation probabilities.

The TCR was taken from a man aged 25 to 40 in good health. The sample consisted of naive CD4+ T cells sorted from blood. The label giving this sample's cell subset or site can be read as: CD45RA+ positively selected.

The CDR3 region reads CASSFAGVFDTQYF. The DNA sequence follows: TGTGCCAGCAGTTTTGCGGGAGTGTTCGATACGCAGTATTTT. The chain employs TRBV27 and TRBJ2-3; TRBD2 aligns with 7 central bases. The cysteine opens and the phenylalanine closes a CDR3 of 14 amino acids. Only the CDR3 DNA stays, 42 bases, in frame from base 1. The germline V gene (reference sequence) yields MNHEY for CDR1 and SMNVEV for CDR2. The V end gives up 3 bases and the J end 6 bases, leaving 6 bases in the junction not matched to a gene.